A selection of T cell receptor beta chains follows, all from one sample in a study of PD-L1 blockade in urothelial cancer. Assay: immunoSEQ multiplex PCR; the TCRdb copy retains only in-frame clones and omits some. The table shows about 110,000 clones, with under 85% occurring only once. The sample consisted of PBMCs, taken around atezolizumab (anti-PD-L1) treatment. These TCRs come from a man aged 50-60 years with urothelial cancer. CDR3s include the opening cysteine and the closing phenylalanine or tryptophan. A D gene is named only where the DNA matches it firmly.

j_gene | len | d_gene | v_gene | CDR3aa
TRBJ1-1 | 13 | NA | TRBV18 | CASSPYGDTEAFF
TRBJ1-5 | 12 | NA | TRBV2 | CASTVGSKPQHF
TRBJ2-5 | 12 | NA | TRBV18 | CASSPESETQYF
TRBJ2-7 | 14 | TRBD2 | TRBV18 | CASSPLAGLDEQYF
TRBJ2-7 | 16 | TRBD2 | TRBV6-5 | CASSYSTSGAPYEQYF
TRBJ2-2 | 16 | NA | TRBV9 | CASSATSLAVTGELFF
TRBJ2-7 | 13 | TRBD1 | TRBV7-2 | CASSPRQGYEQYF
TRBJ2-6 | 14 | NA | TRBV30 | CACSYGSGANVLTF
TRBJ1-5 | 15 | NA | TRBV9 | CASSVGSAGNQPQHF
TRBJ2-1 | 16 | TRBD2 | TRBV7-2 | CASSLGTSVFHNEQFF
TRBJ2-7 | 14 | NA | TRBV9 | CASSVDSGPYEQYF
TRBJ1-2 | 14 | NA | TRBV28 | CASRPQRRVFGYTF
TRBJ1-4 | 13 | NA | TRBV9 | CASSVDLWGELFF
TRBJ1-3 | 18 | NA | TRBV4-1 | CASSQVDMGLTSGNTIYF
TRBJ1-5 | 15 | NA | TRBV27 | CASSLTGNSNQPQHF
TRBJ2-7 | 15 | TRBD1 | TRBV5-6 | CASSLAGQGAYEQYF
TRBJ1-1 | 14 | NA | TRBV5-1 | CASSLYKMNTEAFF
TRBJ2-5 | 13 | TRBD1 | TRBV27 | CASSRQGEETQYF
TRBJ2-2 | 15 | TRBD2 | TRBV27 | CASSFSSGYIGELFF
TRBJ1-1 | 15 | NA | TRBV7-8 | CASSISYRENTEAFF
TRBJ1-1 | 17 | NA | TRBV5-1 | CASSLTWTVNRGTEAFF
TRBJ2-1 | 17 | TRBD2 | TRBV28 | CASSLGLAGGPYNEQFF
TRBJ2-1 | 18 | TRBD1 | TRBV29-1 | CSVKSGQGNFKSYNEQFF
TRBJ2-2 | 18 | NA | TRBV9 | CASSASLGRGFKTGELFF
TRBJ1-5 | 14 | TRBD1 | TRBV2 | CASSEQGAYQPQHF
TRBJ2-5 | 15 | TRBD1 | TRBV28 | CASSLPTGGSETQYF
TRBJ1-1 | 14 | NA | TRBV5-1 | CASRSTGRNTEAFF
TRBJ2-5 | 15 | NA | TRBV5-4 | CASSPGGAHLKTQYF
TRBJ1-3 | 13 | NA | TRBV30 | CACKPGAGNTIYF
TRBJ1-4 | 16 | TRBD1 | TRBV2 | CASSAQGGATNEKLFF
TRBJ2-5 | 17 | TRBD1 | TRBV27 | CASTLLGSGQGLKAQYF
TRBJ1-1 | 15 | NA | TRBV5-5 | CASSFIAGQNTEAFF
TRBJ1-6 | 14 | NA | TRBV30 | CAWRRDFSYSPLHF
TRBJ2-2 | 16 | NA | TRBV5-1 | CASSLGRVSNTGELFF
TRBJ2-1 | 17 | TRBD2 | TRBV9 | CASSGLAGASSYNEQFF
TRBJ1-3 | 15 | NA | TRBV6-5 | CASSYGPSSGNTIYF
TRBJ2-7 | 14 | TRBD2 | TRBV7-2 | CASNTGTSAYEQYF
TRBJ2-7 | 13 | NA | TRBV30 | CAWSVQATYEQYF
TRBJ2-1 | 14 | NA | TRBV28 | CASMRQTSGNEQFF
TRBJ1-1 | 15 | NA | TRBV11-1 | CASSGNRGWWTEAFF
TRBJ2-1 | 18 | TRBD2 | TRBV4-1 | CASSQVPGTSGSRDEQFF
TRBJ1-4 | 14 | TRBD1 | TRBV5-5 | CASSFGQGNEKLFF
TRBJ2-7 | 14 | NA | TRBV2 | CASADTPATYEQYF
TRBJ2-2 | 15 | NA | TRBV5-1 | CASSLGSGATGELFF
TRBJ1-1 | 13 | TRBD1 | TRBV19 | CATSRDRGTEAFF
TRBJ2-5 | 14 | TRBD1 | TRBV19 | CASSTNRGQETQYF
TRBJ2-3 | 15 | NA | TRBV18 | CASSPGGRGVVTEYF
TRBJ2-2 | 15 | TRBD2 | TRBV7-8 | CASSSSGINTGELFF
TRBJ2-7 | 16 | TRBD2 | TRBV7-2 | CASSPRVASGTYEQYF
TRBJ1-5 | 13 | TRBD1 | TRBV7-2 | CASSPDRDQPQHF
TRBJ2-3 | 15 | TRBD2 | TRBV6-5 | CASGRQGLAGRTQYF
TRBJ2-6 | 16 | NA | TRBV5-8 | CASSLKKSSGANVLTF
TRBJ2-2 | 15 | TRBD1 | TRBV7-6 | CASSPRQGGTGELFF
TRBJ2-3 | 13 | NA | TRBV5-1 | CASSLQDTDTQYF
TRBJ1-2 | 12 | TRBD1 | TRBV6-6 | CASSYDRGSYTF